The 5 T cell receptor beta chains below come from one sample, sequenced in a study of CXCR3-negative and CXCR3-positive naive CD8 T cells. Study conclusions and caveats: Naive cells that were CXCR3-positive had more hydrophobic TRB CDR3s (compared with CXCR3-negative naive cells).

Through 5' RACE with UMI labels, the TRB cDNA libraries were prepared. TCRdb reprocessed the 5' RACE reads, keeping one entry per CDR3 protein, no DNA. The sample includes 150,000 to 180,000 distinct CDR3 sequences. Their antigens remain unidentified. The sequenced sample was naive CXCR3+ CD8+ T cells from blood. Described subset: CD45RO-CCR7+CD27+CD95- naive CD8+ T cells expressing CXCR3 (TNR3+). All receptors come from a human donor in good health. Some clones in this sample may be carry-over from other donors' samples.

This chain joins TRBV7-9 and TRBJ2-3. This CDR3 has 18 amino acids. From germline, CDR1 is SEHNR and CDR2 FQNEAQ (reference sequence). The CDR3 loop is CASSLDPPEAVELDTQYF.

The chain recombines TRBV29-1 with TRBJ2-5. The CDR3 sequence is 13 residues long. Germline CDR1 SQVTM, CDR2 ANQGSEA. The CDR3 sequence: CSAEELQQETQYF. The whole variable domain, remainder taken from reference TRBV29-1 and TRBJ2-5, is SAVISQKPSRDICQRGTSLTIQCQVDSQVTMMFWYRQQPGQSLTLIATANQGSEATYESGFVIDKFPISRPNLTFSTLTVSNMSPEDSSIYLCSAEELQQETQYFGPGTRLLVL.

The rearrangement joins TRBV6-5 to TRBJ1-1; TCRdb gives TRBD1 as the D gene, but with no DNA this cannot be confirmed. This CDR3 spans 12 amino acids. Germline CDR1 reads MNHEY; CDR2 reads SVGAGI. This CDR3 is CASSYSDREAFF.

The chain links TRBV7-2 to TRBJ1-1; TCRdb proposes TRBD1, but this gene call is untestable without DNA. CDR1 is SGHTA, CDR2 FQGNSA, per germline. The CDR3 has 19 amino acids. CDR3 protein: CASSFPYGTGWGTNTEAFF.

CDR3 region: CSARGLLDSIYEQYF. V and J are TRBV20-1 and TRBJ2-7. The CDR3 extends over 15 amino acids. Per the germline V gene, CDR1 is DFQATT and CDR2 is SNEGSKA (reference sequence).